The present TCR beta chain was sequenced within a study of CD8 T cells in ankylosing spondylitis. Study-wide results and limits: Blood of patients with ankylosing spondylitis appeared to be characterized by a TCR beta motif of about eight highly homologous variants. Within matched ankylosing spondylitis synovial fluid, disease-linked clones were reportedly significantly enriched. Disease-linked clones proved CD8+ and comparatively uncommon in peripheral blood.

In germline, CDR1 is MNHNS, CDR2 SASEGT. Between the trimmed V and J ends, which lost 7 bases and 1 base, there was a span of 20 bases. This CDR3 region has 18 residues. Library preparation for TCR beta used quantitative 5'-RACE with molecular barcodes. Each CDR3 protein gets one entry after TCRdb re-called the 5' RACE reads with MiXCR. The sample consists of 200,000 to 250,000 distinct CDR3 sequences, approximately 20% of them appearing once. This clonotype turned up a few times. Its antigen is currently unknown. The sequenced sample was blood, either unsorted or a sorted T cell fraction (not recorded which). The receptor comes from a male donor with ankylosing spondylitis. The rearrangement joins TRBV6-1 to TRBJ2-6, with D maybe TRBD1 (6 bases). CDR3 loop: CASIIPQGRSSGANVLTF. For the CDR3, the DNA is TGTGCCAGCATAATCCCACAGGGAAGGTCTTCTGGGGCCAACGTCCTGACTTTC.